What follows is one T cell receptor beta chain and its context. Its antigen is unidentified. This entry is derived from a study of T-cell memory formation after mild COVID-19. TCRdb re-called the 5' RACE reads through MiXCR, storing one row per CDR3 protein. The sample includes hundreds of thousands of distinct CDR3 sequences, over 15% of them seen just once. CDR1 is LNHDA and CDR2 is SQIVND in the germline V gene (reference sequence). V gave up 6 bases and J gave up 0 bases, with 9 bases separating them. The length of the CDR3 is 14 residues. Broader study findings: Day 37-peaking second-wave clones had unconfirmed SARS-CoV-2 specificity.

Sequenced material: PBMCs or a T cell subset sorted from them (not recorded which). This receptor was identified in a man aged 18 to 35 who had mild COVID-19 (a few samples of this study predate the infection). Cell type and time point are not known. This chain joins TRBV19 and TRBJ1-3; D is perhaps TRBD1 (5 bases). CDR3 loop: CASRDTASGNTIYF. In nucleotides, the CDR3 is TGTGCCAGTAGGGACACCGCCTCTGGAAACACCATATATTTT. The whole variable domain, remainder taken from reference TRBV19 and TRBJ1-3, is DGGITQSPKYLFRKEGQNVTLSCEQNLNHDAMYWYRQDPGQGLRLIYYSQIVNDFQKGDIAEGYSVSREKKESFPLTVTSAQKNPTAFYLCASRDTASGNTIYFGEGSWLTVV.